A single sample gave rise to the 26 T cell receptor beta chains below, sequenced in a study of T cell repertoires in cytomegalovirus infection. Their specific antigens are unknown. TCRdb reprocessed the reads with MiXCR, giving one entry per CDR3 protein. The data show about 160,000 distinct CDR3 sequences, roughly a fifth seen once. The sample was CD8+ T cells from cultured PBMCs, taken from culture after CMV antigen stimulation. The receptors shown here come from a human donor in good health (CMV status not recorded). Some clones in this sample may be carry-over from other donors' samples.

This clonotype turned up a few times. The chain employs TRBV6-1 and TRBJ1-3; D perhaps matches TRBD1 (5 bases). Germline lookup yields CDR1 MNHNS and CDR2 SASEGT. Between the trimmed V and J ends, which lost 2 bases and 0 bases, there was a span of 14 bases. CDR3 length: 17 amino acids. The DNA of the CDR3 is TGTGCCAGCAGTGAAAGGGGCAGCCCGCTCTCTGGAAACACCATATATTTT. Protein sequence: CASSERGSPLSGNTIYF.

The chain links TRBV7-2 to TRBJ2-5, with no clear D. The CDR3 has 13 residues. Germline values: CDR1 SGHTA, CDR2 FQGNSA. V was cut by 1 base and J by 5 bases, with 8 bases left in between. The CDR3 DNA reads TGTGCCAGCAGCTTAGACCCGAGCGAGACCCAGTACTTC. Its translation: CASSLDPSETQYF.

This clonotype was counted once. The V and J genes are TRBV7-2 and TRBJ1-1; no reliable D call. CDR1 and CDR2 from the germline V gene are SGHTA and FQGNSA. The V end lost 6 bases, the J end lost 3 bases, and 14 bases lay between the germline ends. This CDR3 spans 14 amino acids. CDR3 loop: CASRAREAYTEAFF. The CDR3 DNA follows: TGTGCCAGCAGGGCCCGGGAGGCTTACACTGAAGCTTTCTTT.

This clonotype was seen a few times. The V and J genes are TRBV7-2 and TRBJ2-7; D unresolved. Germline values: CDR1 SGHTA, CDR2 FQGNSA. The CDR3 extends over 14 amino acids. Trimming took off 2 bases at V and 4 bases at J, with 12 bases between the two ends. In DNA, the CDR3 is TGTGCCAGCAGCTTATCCCTAGTGGTTTACGAGCAGTACTTC. This encodes CASSLSLVVYEQYF.

Here the CDR3 reads CASSQDPGALQTQYF. The DNA for the CDR3 is TGCGCCAGCAGCCAAGATCCAGGGGCGTTGCAGACCCAGTACTTC. The chain joins TRBV4-1 to TRBJ2-5; perhaps TRBD1 as D (6 bases). This CDR3 region has 15 residues. Trimming stripped 0 bases from V and 6 bases from J, with 14 bases between. Germline assignment: CDR1 MGHRA and CDR2 YSYEKL.

Here the CDR3 DNA reads TGTGCCAGCAGTTTTGGCCCGAATAATGAGCAGTTCTTC. This gives the protein CASSFGPNNEQFF. This chain links TRBV27 with TRBJ2-1, with unresolved D. CDR1 and CDR2 (germline): MNHEY, SMNVEV (reference sequence). The V gene lost 3 bases and the J gene lost 7 bases, with 10 bases spanning the gap. This CDR3 contains 13 residues.

The genes are TRBV7-8 and TRBJ2-7; weak D call: TRBD1 (5 bases). Germline CDR1 SGHVS, CDR2 FQNEAQ. The CDR3 has 14 residues. V was clipped by 1 base and J by 3 bases, with 10 bases between them. CDR3 amino acids: CASSLGRQGYEQYF. The CDR3 nucleotides read TGTGCCAGCAGCTTAGGACGGCAGGGCTACGAGCAGTACTTC.

The chain recombines TRBV7-6 with TRBJ2-7; a possible D gene is TRBD1 (6 bases). This CDR3 has 15 residues. Trimming stripped 5 bases from V and 2 bases from J, with 16 bases between. Germline-derived CDR1 and CDR2 are SGHVS and FNYEAQ. The CDR3 coding sequence is TGTGCCAGCAGCGTAAGTGGGTCAGGGGCCTACGAGCAGTACTTC. Translated, it gives CASSVSGSGAYEQYF.

The gene calls are TRBV7-2 and TRBJ1-1, with D possibly being TRBD1 (5 bases). V was shortened by 6 bases and J by 3 bases, with 20 bases between the two germline ends. CDR1 is SGHTA and CDR2 is FQGNSA in the germline V gene. The CDR3 runs to 16 residues. The CDR3: CASRGRRGRLDTEAFF. CDR3 nucleotide sequence: TGTGCCAGCAGGGGAAGGAGGGGAAGGCTCGACACTGAAGCTTTCTTT.

CDR3 DNA sequence: TGTGCCAGCAGCCCTGGGGGGGGCAGAGGGTTCTTC. It specifies CASSPGGGRGFF. V is TRBV7-6 and J is TRBJ2-1, with D possibly being TRBD2 (7 bases). The V gene lost 5 bases and the J gene lost 15 bases, with 17 bases spanning the gap. This CDR3 spans 12 amino acids. Germline assignment: CDR1 SGHVS and CDR2 FNYEAQ.

In its sample, this clonotype was seen a few times. V usage is TRBV12-3 or TRBV12-4 and J usage is TRBJ2-1; a possible D gene is TRBD2 (6 bases). The ends were cut back, 5 bases at V and 2 bases at J, with 13 bases in the middle. The length of the CDR3 is 15 residues. CDR3 region: CASSPPGTAYNEQFF. DNA for the CDR3: TGTGCCAGCAGTCCGCCGGGGACTGCCTACAATGAGCAGTTCTTC.

J is TRBJ2-2 and V is TRBV12-3 or TRBV12-4; D tentatively fits TRBD1 or TRBD2 (6 bases each). The length of the CDR3 is 14 residues. The ends were cut back, 3 bases at V and 6 bases at J, with 11 bases in the middle. As DNA, the CDR3 is TGTGCCAGCAGTTTTGACGGGGGCCCCGGGGAGCTGTTTTTT. It is translated as CASSFDGGPGELFF.

This clonotype has more than one count but fewer than ten. This sequence joins TRBV10-3 and TRBJ2-7, with a possible D match to TRBD1 (6 bases). Trimming removed 5 bases at V and 2 bases at J, with 10 bases between. This CDR3 contains 13 residues. Germline loops: CDR1 ENHRY, CDR2 SYGVKD. CDR3 residues: CAISPGHTYEQYF. DNA for the CDR3: TGTGCCATCAGTCCGGGACACACCTACGAGCAGTACTTC.

V and J are TRBV7-2 and TRBJ1-1; TRBD1 is a possible D gene (5 bases). The germline V and J ends were trimmed by 5 bases and 0 bases, with 16 bases remaining between them. Germline V gene data show CDR1 as SGHTA and CDR2 as FQGNSA. The CDR3 extends over 16 amino acids. The CDR3: CASSPRSGLLNTEAFF. CDR3 DNA sequence: TGTGCCAGCAGCCCGCGATCAGGGCTTTTGAACACTGAAGCTTTCTTT.

This clonotype has just a few counts. The CDR3 region has the DNA TGTGCCAGCAGCCTCGGGACAGCGGCGAACACCATATATTTT. This codes for CASSLGTAANTIYF. The chain uses TRBV13 and TRBJ1-3; 7 nucleotides match TRBD1. Germline CDR1 reads PRHDT; CDR2 reads FYEKMQ (reference sequence). Germline trimming cut 5 bases from V and 7 bases from J; bases unmatched to any gene: 8. There are 14 residues in the CDR3. Complete variable domain (other parts from reference TRBV13 and TRBJ1-3): AAGVIQSPRHLIKEKRETATLKCYPIPRHDTVYWYQQGPGQDPQFLISFYEKMQSDKGSIPDRFSAQQFSDYHSELNMSSLELGDSALYFCASSLGTAANTIYFGEGSWLTVV.

The genes are TRBV29-1 and TRBJ1-2, with 7 bases matching TRBD1. The trim removed 4 bases at V and 8 bases at J, leaving 13 bases unmatched. Germline CDR1 and CDR2: SQVTM and ANQGSEA. The CDR3 length is 14 residues. CDR3 sequence: CSVALTGQKEGYTF. CDR3 coding DNA: TGCAGCGTTGCTTTGACGGGACAGAAAGAGGGCTACACCTTC.

V gene TRBV6-5 combines with J gene TRBJ2-7; no clear D. This CDR3 is 15 amino acids long. V was pared by 0 bases and J by 1 base, with 10 bases between. Germline V gene lookup returns CDR1 MNHEY and CDR2 SVGAGI. The CDR3 region is CASSYSSDGSYEQYF. CDR3 coding DNA: TGTGCCAGCAGTTACTCTTCTGATGGTTCCTACGAGCAGTACTTC.

V and J are TRBV10-1 and TRBJ1-6, with a tentative D call TRBD1 (6 bases). CDR3 length: 14 amino acids. Germline assignment: CDR1 WNHNN and CDR2 SYGVQD (reference sequence). The ends were cut back, 4 bases at V and 6 bases at J, with 10 bases in the middle. This CDR3 reads CASSGGGANSPLHF. In DNA, the CDR3 is TGCGCCAGCAGTGGAGGGGGGGCTAATTCACCCCTCCACTTT.

This clonotype was counted only a few times. The chain is built from TRBV7-9 and TRBJ2-1; 7 bases match TRBD2. Per germline, CDR1 SEHNR and CDR2 FQNEAQ (reference sequence). Trimming took 2 bases from V and 2 from J; bases not matched to a gene: 6. This CDR3 region has 16 residues. Here the CDR3 DNA reads TGTGCCAGCAGCTTACTGCGGGGAGGGGCCTACAATGAGCAGTTCTTC. Protein sequence: CASSLLRGGAYNEQFF.

The genes are TRBV6-2 or TRBV6-3 and TRBJ2-5, with 10 bases matching TRBD2. Per germline, CDR1 MNHEY and CDR2 SVGEGT. Trimming at V came to 7 bases and at J to 5 bases, leaving 7 bases not matched to a gene. The CDR3 runs 14 residues. The CDR3 DNA sequence: TGTGCCAGCAAACAGCGGGGGGGCTTGGAGACCCAGTACTTC. It yields the protein CASKQRGGLETQYF.

The V and J genes are TRBV7-2 and TRBJ1-1; D call uncertain. Germline CDR1 and CDR2: SGHTA and FQGNSA. The CDR3 is made up of 13 amino acids. Trimming took off 3 bases at V and 0 bases at J, with 5 bases between the two ends. The CDR3 nucleotides read TGTGCCAGCAGCTTCAGAATGAACACTGAAGCTTTCTTT. It yields the protein CASSFRMNTEAFF. Using reference TRBV7-2 and TRBJ1-1 for the parts outside the CDR3, the full variable domain is GAGVSQSPSNKVTEKGKDVELRCDPISGHTALYWYRQSLGQGLEFLIYFQGNSAPDKSGLPSDRFSAERTGGSVSTLTIQRTQQEDSAVYLCASSFRMNTEAFFGQGTRLTVV.

J is TRBJ1-6 and V is TRBV4-1, with D perhaps matching TRBD1 (6 bases). Germline V lookup: CDR1 MGHRA, CDR2 YSYEKL. The length of the CDR3 is 14 residues. Trimming removed 0 bases at V and 10 bases at J, with 10 bases between. CDR3 region: CASSQDIRGSPLHF. CDR3 in DNA: TGCGCCAGCAGCCAAGATATTAGGGGGTCACCCCTCCACTTT.

This clonotype was recorded many times. V is TRBV7-8 and J is TRBJ1-5; possibly TRBD1 for D (6 bases). V lost 5 bases to trimming and J lost 4 bases, with 15 bases between them. This CDR3 comprises 15 residues. Germline V gives CDR1 SGHVS, CDR2 FQNEAQ. Here the CDR3 reads CASSPLGTLNQPQHF. As DNA, the CDR3 is TGTGCCAGCAGCCCATTGGGGACACTTAATCAGCCCCAGCATTTT.

This clonotype occurred a few times. The V call is TRBV25-1, the J call TRBJ2-5; no clear D. CDR1 and CDR2 (germline): MGHDK, SYGVNS. The CDR3 covers 14 residues. V lost 0 bases, J lost 2 bases, and 7 bases lay in between. The CDR3: CASSEYNMQETQYF. CDR3 coding DNA: TGTGCCAGCAGTGAATATAACATGCAAGAGACCCAGTACTTC.

CDR3 sequence: CASSPLWGQGSYEQYF. In nucleotides, the CDR3 is TGTGCCAGCAGCCCCCTCTGGGGACAGGGGTCCTACGAGCAGTACTTC. V and J are TRBV7-9 and TRBJ2-7; TRBD1 agrees at 10 bases. CDR1 and CDR2 from the germline V gene are SEHNR and FQNEAQ (reference sequence). This CDR3 contains 16 residues. The ends lost 5 bases at V and 1 base at J; junction bases unmatched: 8.

The chain employs TRBV7-2 and TRBJ2-2; maybe TRBD1 (6 bases). Germline CDR1 and CDR2: SGHTA and FQGNSA. CDR3 length equals 15 residues. V lost 4 bases and J 3 bases, leaving 12 bases between the germline ends. The CDR3 DNA follows: TGTGCCAGCAGCTCTCCTACAGGGTACACCGGGGAGCTGTTTTTT. Protein sequence: CASSSPTGYTGELFF.